This TCR beta chain was identified during a study of blood T cells in healthy people across ages (dated by TCRdb to about 2015). Broadly, across the study: In model experiments, template switching captured roughly one uniquely barcoded TCR beta cDNA molecule for every two T cells. The study measured age-related changes in TCR beta repertoire diversity using deep sequencing normalized with unique cDNA molecular identifiers. The donors were split into four age groups: young (average around 17 years), middle-aged (around 37), aged (62) and long-lived (under 90). To avoid experimental bias, donors of different ages were randomly spread across the sequencing lanes. Two additional independent replicas of 1 million unique cDNA reads from the same blood draw were analyzed for two donors (one aged 18 to 30 and one aged 80 or older).

This clonotype showed up many times. This receptor's antigen is unknown. Within one base of it there is no much larger clone, and no base qualities were kept. The paper's findings and limits, for the study overall: Estimates of total diversity based on one million sequenced T cells were regarded as lower bounds and as underestimates. A strong correlation was found between observed TCR beta diversity and the percentage of naive T cells measured by flow cytometry. As age increased, observed TCR beta diversity per million T cells dropped in a roughly linear way, and a significant reduction was already evident by age roughly 40. Compared with the aged group, more naive CD4+ T cells, fewer expanded clones and increased TCR diversity were shown by the long-lived group, suggesting age selection. The CMV infection status of donors was not known, potentially confounding age-related changes in expanded clonotypes. Since profiling was done on bulk unsorted PBMCs, naive and antigen-experienced compartments could not be conclusively compared.

At the junction V is shortened by 5 bases and J by 8 bases; bases outside the gene matches: 11. As encoded in the germline V gene, CDR1 is SGHTA while CDR2 is FQGNSA. The CDR3 holds 15 amino acids from the cysteine to the phenylalanine. Only the CDR3 portion is preserved as DNA: 45 bases, with reading frame beginning at the first base. To prepare the library, 5' RACE was applied. These reads were obtained on an Illumina HiSeq 2500. A second PCR of about 7 to 12 cycles was run with a J-beta primer mix and a sample-barcoded 5' primer. A unique molecular identifier was introduced onto each TCR beta cDNA molecule by a template-switch 5' adaptor carrying 12 random nucleotides. At least 2.5 million CDR3-containing paired-end reads were obtained from each sample. First-strand cDNA synthesis was performed from all RNA using the Mint cDNA synthesis kit, with priming by a TRBC-specific oligonucleotide. After uracil-DNA glycosylase treatment, a first 18-cycle PCR used universal primers M1SS and BC2_uni_R on all cDNA. On the study's bioinformatics: For normalization, 1 million high-quality reads were randomly selected from each sample, with every read carrying a distinct molecular identifier. Instead of being binned into consensus sequences, reads that shared molecular identifiers were thrown out. CDR3 identification, clonotype clustering and error correction used MiTCR with a Q25 quality threshold and the strictest error-elimination algorithm. A nonparametric unseen species model with Euler transformation was used to estimate a lower bound on total TCR beta diversity. The public reads were reanalyzed by TCRdb: fastp trimming at Q25, MiXCR alignment, in-frame beta chains only. Every CDR3 protein is listed once, alongside the most common genes and DNA of its rows. The V and J calls were not made by the authors but by TCRdb's processing. Present in this sample are about 680,000 distinct CDR3 sequences, 45% to 50% of which were seen just once. The biggest ten clones account for around a third of the sample.

Systemically healthy Caucasian individuals from Russia, 35 to 50 in total and aged about 6 to 100 years, were included as donors. Each donor gave about 11 milliliters of peripheral blood, drawn into EDTA-treated Vacutainer tubes. PBMCs were isolated by Ficoll-Paque density-gradient centrifugation, with at least 6 million obtained per sample. Trizol reagent was used to extract total RNA from PBMCs, with at least 5 micrograms per sample. Naive CD45RAhigh/CD27high T cell percentages were measured by flow cytometry on a PBMC aliquot from every donor. The origin of this receptor is a woman aged 55 to 70 in good health. This sequence uses TRBV7-2 and TRBJ2-3; TRBD2 matches 9 bases in the middle. The sample comprised blood. This receptor has the CDR3 CASSLLSGGGSTQYF. In nucleotides, the sequence is TGTGCCAGCAGCCTACTTAGCGGGGGCGGGAGTACGCAGTATTTT.